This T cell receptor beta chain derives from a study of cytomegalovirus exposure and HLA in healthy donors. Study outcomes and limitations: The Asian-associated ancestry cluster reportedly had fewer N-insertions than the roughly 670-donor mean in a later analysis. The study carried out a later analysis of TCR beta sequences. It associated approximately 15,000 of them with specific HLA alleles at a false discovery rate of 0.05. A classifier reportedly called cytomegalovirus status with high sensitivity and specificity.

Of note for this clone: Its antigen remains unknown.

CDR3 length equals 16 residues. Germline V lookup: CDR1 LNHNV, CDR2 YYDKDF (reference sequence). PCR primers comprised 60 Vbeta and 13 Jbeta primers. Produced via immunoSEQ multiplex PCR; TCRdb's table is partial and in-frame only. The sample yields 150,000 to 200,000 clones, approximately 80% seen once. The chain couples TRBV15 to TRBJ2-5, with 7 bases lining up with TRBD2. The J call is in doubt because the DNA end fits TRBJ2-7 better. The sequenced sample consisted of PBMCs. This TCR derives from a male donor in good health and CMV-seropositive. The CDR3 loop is CATKEGTGGSSYEQYF. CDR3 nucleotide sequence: TGTGCCACCAAGGAGGGTACGGGGGGAAGCTCCTACGAGCAGTACTTC.